The 30 T cell receptor beta chains in this list originate from one sample, sequenced in a study of blood T cell repertoires in COVID-19. Profiled with immunoSEQ multiplex PCR; TCRdb holds only in-frame clones, not every one. This table holds about 410,000 clones, 86% found once. Sequenced: peripheral blood. The receptors shown here come from a woman between 25 and 40 years old with active or convalescent COVID-19.

The chain has TRBV5-8 and TRBJ1-1; 8 bases are shared with TRBD1. Trimming cost V 0 bases and J 7 bases; bases outside gene matches: 2. Per germline, CDR1 SGHTS and CDR2 YDEGEE. This CDR3 has 13 residues. The CDR3 region has the DNA TGTGCCAGCAGCTTGGGGACAGGGCTTGAAGCTTTCTTT. Its translation is CASSLGTGLEAFF.

This rearrangement joins TRBV6-1 to TRBJ1-1, with D possibly being TRBD1 (5 bases). This CDR3 region has 14 residues. Deletions cut 1 base from V and 6 bases from J, with 12 bases between. Germline assignment: CDR1 MNHNS and CDR2 SASEGT. CDR3 sequence: CASSEEGAGSEAFF. CDR3 in DNA: TGTGCCAGCAGTGAAGAAGGGGCAGGCTCTGAAGCTTTCTTT.

The V and J genes are TRBV7-9 and TRBJ1-1; D call uncertain. The CDR3 is 14 residues long. V was trimmed by 4 bases and J by 6 bases, leaving 15 bases between them. CDR1 and CDR2 from the germline V gene are SEHNR and FQNEAQ (reference sequence). CDR3 sequence: CASSSAGGEAEAFF. In DNA, the CDR3 is TGTGCCAGCAGCTCTGCGGGCGGGGAGGCTGAAGCTTTCTTT.

On this clone itself: Other DNA sequences in this specimen translate into the identical CDR3. The rearrangement uses TRBV5-1 and TRBJ1-2; 9 bases are a match to TRBD1. This CDR3 has 15 residues. The V and J ends lost 4 bases and 2 bases, in that order; junction bases with no gene match: 6. Germline V gene sequence: CDR1 SGHRS, CDR2 YFSETQ. The CDR3 sequence: CASSPWTGANYGYTF. In DNA form, the CDR3 reads TGCGCCAGCAGCCCGTGGACAGGGGCGAACTATGGCTACACCTTC. The full variable domain, in which reference TRBV5-1 and TRBJ1-2 provide the parts outside the CDR3, is KAGVTQTPRYLIKTRGQQVTLSCSPISGHRSVSWYQQTPGQGLQFLFEYFSETQRNKGNFPGRFSGRQFSNSRSEMNVSTLELGDSALYLCASSPWTGANYGYTFGSGTRLTVV.

The chain links TRBV2 to TRBJ1-2; D is uncertain. Deletions cut 6 bases from V and 6 bases from J, with 20 bases between. The CDR3 runs 15 residues. In germline, CDR1 is SNHLY, CDR2 FYNNEI. CDR3 nucleotide sequence: TGTGCCAGCAGACCTACCGAGGGCGGAGTGAATGGCTACACCTTC. This translates into CASRPTEGGVNGYTF.

CDR3 sequence reads: CASSSLGLAGYEQYF. The CDR3 DNA sequence: TGTGCCAGCAGCTCCCTCGGACTAGCTGGCTACGAGCAGTACTTC. The V call is TRBV11-2, the J call TRBJ2-7, with 8 nucleotides matching TRBD2. Germline V gene data show CDR1 as SGHAT and CDR2 as FQNNGV. The CDR3 totals 15 residues. V shed 4 bases, J shed 3 bases, and the junction held 8 bases outside the gene matches.

The chain uses TRBV9 and TRBJ1-3, with TRBD1 identical over 7 bases. The V gene end was trimmed by 0 bases and the J gene end by 0 bases; junction bases not matched to a gene: 6. Germline loops: CDR1 SGDLS, CDR2 YYNGEE. The CDR3 totals 17 residues. CDR3 in DNA: TGTGCCAGCAGCGTAGGGACAGGCCTCCCCTCTGGAAACACCATATATTTT. This codes for CASSVGTGLPSGNTIYF.

CDR3 nucleotide sequence: TGTGCCAGCAGCCAAGATGGGCAGGGGAACGGCTACACCTTC. This sequence encodes CASSQDGQGNGYTF. The genes are TRBV4-2 and TRBJ1-2; possibly TRBD1 for D (6 bases). V shed 0 bases and J shed 8 bases, with 13 bases lying between them. CDR1 and CDR2 from the germline V gene are LGHNA and YNFKEQ. The CDR3 totals 14 residues.

V is TRBV4-1 and J is TRBJ2-1; 9 bases fit TRBD2. The CDR3 length is 16 residues. J was trimmed by 6 bases and V by 1 base; bases with no gene match: 7. Germline V gene lookup returns CDR1 MGHRA and CDR2 YSYEKL. For the CDR3, the DNA is TGCGCCAGCAGCCAAGTATTGATAGCGGGGGTCAATGAGCAGTTCTTC. Translating it yields CASSQVLIAGVNEQFF.

The chain is built from TRBV27 and TRBJ2-4, with 14 positions matching TRBD2. Trimming took 5 bases from V and 7 from J; bases not matched to a gene: 7. This CDR3 is 16 amino acids long. The germline V gene has CDR1 MNHEY and CDR2 SMNVEV (reference sequence). The chain's CDR3 is CASSKGTSGGTNIQYF. For the CDR3, the DNA is TGTGCCAGCAGTAAAGGGACTAGCGGGGGCACGAACATTCAGTACTTC.

This clone came up a few times. The chain employs TRBV3-1 (or the pseudogene TRBV3-2) and TRBJ1-1; weak D call: TRBD1 (5 bases). V was clipped by 2 bases and J by 5 bases, with 12 bases between them. Germline CDR1 and CDR2: LGHDT and YNNKEL (reference sequence). The CDR3 covers 14 residues. CDR3 DNA: TGTGCCAGCAGCCAACCAGGGCAACGGACTGAAGCTTTCTTT. This sequence encodes CASSQPGQRTEAFF.

V is TRBV6-5 and J is TRBJ1-6; D is undetermined. V shed 0 bases and J shed 7 bases, with 10 bases lying between them. Germline V gene sequence: CDR1 MNHEY, CDR2 SVGAGI. CDR3 length: 15 amino acids. In nucleotides, the CDR3 is TGTGCCAGCAGTTACTCGACCGGGGTAAATTCACCCCTCCACTTT. Protein: CASSYSTGVNSPLHF.

There are a few counts of this clone. V usage is TRBV2 and J usage is TRBJ1-2; D is unresolved. The V end was cut by 7 bases, the J end by 3 bases, with 12 bases between. The CDR3 has 13 amino acids. Germline V gene sequence: CDR1 SNHLY, CDR2 FYNNEI. CDR3 sequence (DNA): TGTGCCAGCACGCCGGCGCTAGACTATGGCTACACCTTC. It specifies CASTPALDYGYTF.

The J gene is TRBJ2-7, the V gene TRBV4-1, with TRBD2 matching over 8 bases. The CDR3 spans 16 residues. Germline V gene lookup returns CDR1 MGHRA and CDR2 YSYEKL. The V segment lost 0 bases and the J segment 5 bases; nucleotides outside the gene matches: 9. CDR3 region: CASSQDIDGRAHEQYF. CDR3 sequence (DNA): TGCGCCAGCAGCCAAGATATCGACGGGAGGGCCCACGAGCAGTACTTC.

This clone was found a few times. The chain recombines TRBV10-3 with TRBJ1-2; TRBD1 matches 8 bases. Losses at the gene ends were 2 bases for V and 4 bases for J; bases not matched to a gene: 3. The CDR3 has 14 amino acids. The germline gives CDR1 ENHRY, CDR2 SYGVKD. CDR3 sequence reads: CAISEPGQVYGYTF. CDR3 DNA: TGTGCCATCAGTGAGCCGGGACAGGTCTATGGCTACACCTTC.

This chain joins TRBV2 and TRBJ1-1; D is ambiguous. This CDR3 spans 14 amino acids. Germline loops: CDR1 SNHLY, CDR2 FYNNEI. V was shortened by 10 bases and J by 1 base, with 16 bases between the two germline ends. CDR3 in DNA: TGTGCCAACTCAGTGGGTGGAGCGAACACTGAAGCTTTCTTT. This translates into CANSVGGANTEAFF.

The chain employs TRBV18 and TRBJ2-7; the match to TRBD1 covers 8 bases. J lost 3 bases, V lost 7 bases, and 8 bases had no gene match. This CDR3 has 14 amino acids. The germline CDR1 and CDR2 sequences are KGHSH and LQKENI. CDR3 region: CASWSGQGLYEQYF. For the CDR3, the DNA is TGTGCCAGCTGGTCAGGACAGGGACTCTACGAGCAGTACTTC.

The chain employs TRBV4-1 and TRBJ2-7; D gene unclear. Germline V CDR1 and CDR2: MGHRA, YSYEKL. This CDR3 has 14 residues. The V end was cut by 1 base, the J end by 0 bases, with 7 bases between. The CDR3 sequence is CASSQGAYSYEQYF. The CDR3 DNA sequence: TGCGCCAGCAGCCAAGGGGCCTACTCCTACGAGCAGTACTTC.

V is TRBV29-1 and J is TRBJ2-3; 7 bases match TRBD2. V trimming: 3 bases; J trimming: 4 bases; junction bases outside the gene matches: 19. Per germline, CDR1 SQVTM and CDR2 ANQGSEA. The CDR3 has 18 amino acids. CDR3 nucleotide sequence: TGCAGCGTTGAGAGCCCCATTTCGCCGAGCGGGGTTCCAGATACGCAGTATTTT. Its translation: CSVESPISPSGVPDTQYF.

The chain links TRBV7-8 to TRBJ2-3, with TRBD2 matching over 11 bases. CDR1 and CDR2 (germline): SGHVS, FQNEAQ. After removal of 5 bases from V and 2 bases from J, the junction contained 6 bases not matched to a gene. The CDR3 runs to 16 residues. CDR3: CASSPSSGGTTDTQYF. In nucleotides, the CDR3 is TGTGCCAGCAGCCCCTCTAGCGGGGGGACCACAGATACGCAGTATTTT.

This clone was recorded once. The CDR3 DNA sequence: TGTGCCAGCAGTAAGGGGGCCGGGGAGCTGTTTTTT. Translating it yields CASSKGAGELFF. The chain couples TRBV12-3 or TRBV12-4 to TRBJ2-2; possibly TRBD1 for D (6 bases). V gave up 5 bases and J gave up 6 bases, with 7 bases separating them. The CDR3 is 12 residues long.

The chain employs TRBV7-9 and TRBJ1-4; D ambiguous. CDR1 and CDR2 from the germline V gene are SEHNR and FQNEAQ (reference sequence). With 5 bases removed from V and 5 bases from J, the gap between germline ends came to 9 bases. CDR3 size: 13 residues. CDR3 coding DNA: TGTGCCAGCAGCCCGGGAGAGAATGAAAAACTGTTTTTT. This sequence encodes CASSPGENEKLFF.

The J gene is TRBJ2-3, the V gene TRBV4-1; 10 nucleotides match TRBD2. V lost 2 bases to trimming and J lost 6 bases; unmatched junction nucleotides: 5. The CDR3 extends over 15 amino acids. The germline gives CDR1 MGHRA, CDR2 YSYEKL. CDR3 DNA: TGCGCCAGCAGCCAACCAGCGGGAGGGGGGGATACGCAGTATTTT. Its protein product is CASSQPAGGGDTQYF.

The V and J genes are TRBV6-6 and TRBJ2-7, with 9 positions matching TRBD1. The germline V gene has CDR1 MNHNY and CDR2 SVGAGI (reference sequence). This CDR3 is built from 14 residues. J gave up 5 bases and V 2 bases, and 4 bases lay outside the gene matches. CDR3 sequence reads: CASSYGTGSDEQYF. CDR3 DNA: TGTGCCAGCAGTTACGGGACAGGGTCCGACGAGCAGTACTTC.

For this clone: At one end the junction does not follow the germline gene, possibly because of a read error. The chain links TRBV5-1 to TRBJ1-1, with 7 bases fitting TRBD1. This CDR3 region has 15 residues. Germline CDR1 is SGHRS and CDR2 is YFSETQ. The CDR3 bases are TGCGCCAGCAGCTTGGAGGGGGCCGTGAAGACTGAAGCTTTCTTT. Residues: CASSLEGAVKTEAFF.

The V and J genes are TRBV29-1 and TRBJ2-3; D call uncertain. The CDR3 has 12 residues. Deletions cut 2 bases from V and 0 bases from J, with 3 bases between. Germline V gene sequence: CDR1 SQVTM, CDR2 ANQGSEA. CDR3 region: CSVELSTDTQYF. The CDR3 region has the DNA TGCAGCGTTGAACTAAGCACAGATACGCAGTATTTT.

This clone turned up a few times. This chain joins TRBV27 and TRBJ1-2; 9 bases are a match to TRBD1. In germline, CDR1 is MNHEY, CDR2 SMNVEV (reference sequence). After removal of 6 bases from V and 4 bases from J, the junction contained 6 bases not matched to a gene. The CDR3 contains 14 residues. CDR3 sequence reads: CASSRDRASYGYTF. The CDR3 DNA is TGTGCCAGCAGCCGGGACAGGGCAAGCTATGGCTACACCTTC.

This clone was detected only a few times. This rearrangement joins TRBV4-2 to TRBJ1-1, with 9 positions matching TRBD1. CDR1 is LGHNA and CDR2 is YNFKEQ in the germline V gene. V shed 0 bases and J 5 bases; nucleotides not matched to a gene: 1. This CDR3 has 14 residues. The CDR3 bases are TGTGCCAGCAGCCAAGAGGACAGGGGAACTGAAGCTTTCTTT. Translation gives CASSQEDRGTEAFF.

This chain links TRBV29-1 with TRBJ2-1; 7 nucleotides agree with TRBD1. V lost 7 bases to trimming and J lost 4 bases; unmatched junction nucleotides: 1. This CDR3 spans 11 amino acids. Germline V lookup: CDR1 SQVTM, CDR2 ANQGSEA. CDR3 sequence (DNA): TGCAGCGCCAGGGGGTACAATGAGCAGTTCTTC. This sequence encodes CSARGYNEQFF.

The chain employs TRBV4-1 and TRBJ1-2, with 7 bases aligning to TRBD1. J was trimmed by 0 bases and V by 4 bases; bases with no gene match: 8. The CDR3 runs 16 residues. Per the germline V gene, CDR1 is MGHRA and CDR2 is YSYEKL. The CDR3 DNA sequence: TGCGCCAGCAGCCTAAGTAGACAGGGATCTAACTATGGCTACACCTTC. It is translated as CASSLSRQGSNYGYTF.